This T cell receptor (beta chain) derives from a study of blood T cells in healthy people across ages. CDR3 size: 13 residues. Germline values: CDR1 SGHRS, CDR2 YFSETQ. Trimming stripped 0 bases from V and 8 bases from J, with 10 bases between. A second about 7 to 12 cycle PCR used barcoded and J-beta primers. MiXCR was run by TCRdb on the 5' RACE reads, yielding one entry per CDR3 protein. The data contain roughly 1 million distinct CDR3 sequences, under 30% of them singletons. These data also formed part of another study, on T cells of mothers and their children.

This TCR was recovered from a girl aged 2-10 years in good health. The rearrangement joins TRBV5-1 to TRBJ2-3; D remains ambiguous. Sequences were obtained from blood. The DNA of the CDR3 is TGCGCCAGCAGCTTGGCCCAGCGCCCTACGCAGTATTTT. Amino acid sequence: CASSLAQRPTQYF.